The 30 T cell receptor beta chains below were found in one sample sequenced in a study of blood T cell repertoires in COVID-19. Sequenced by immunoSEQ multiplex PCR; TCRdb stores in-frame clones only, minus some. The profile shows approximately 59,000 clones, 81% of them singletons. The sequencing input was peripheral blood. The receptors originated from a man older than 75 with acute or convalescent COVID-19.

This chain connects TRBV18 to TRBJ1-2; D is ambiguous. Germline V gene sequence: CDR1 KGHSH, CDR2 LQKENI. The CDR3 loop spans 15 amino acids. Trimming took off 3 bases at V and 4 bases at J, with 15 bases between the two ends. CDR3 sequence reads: CASSPYEGEGYGYTF. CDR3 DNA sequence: TGTGCCAGCTCACCTTACGAGGGAGAGGGCTATGGCTACACCTTC.

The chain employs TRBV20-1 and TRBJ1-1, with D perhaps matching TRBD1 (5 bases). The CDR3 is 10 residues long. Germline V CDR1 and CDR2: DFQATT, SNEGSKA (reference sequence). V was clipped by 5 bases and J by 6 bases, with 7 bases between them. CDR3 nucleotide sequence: TGCAGTGCTGGGGGGGCTGAAGCTTTCTTT. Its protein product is CSAGGAEAFF.

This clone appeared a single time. The CDR3 DNA reads as TGTGCCAGTAGTATTACGCTAGCGGGGAGAAACACCGGGGAGCTGTTTTTT. It specifies CASSITLAGRNTGELFF. The V and J genes are TRBV19 and TRBJ2-2; 9 bases agree with TRBD2. Germline CDR1 reads LNHDA; CDR2 reads SQIVND (reference sequence). V trimming: 3 bases; J trimming: 2 bases; junction bases outside the gene matches: 7. The CDR3 loop spans 17 amino acids.

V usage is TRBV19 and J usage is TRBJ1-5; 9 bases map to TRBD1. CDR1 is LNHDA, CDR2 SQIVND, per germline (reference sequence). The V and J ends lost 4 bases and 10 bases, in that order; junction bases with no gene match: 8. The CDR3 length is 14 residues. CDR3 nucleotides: TGTGCCAGTAGTACCGGACAGGGGACGGGACCCCAGCATTTT. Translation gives CASSTGQGTGPQHF.

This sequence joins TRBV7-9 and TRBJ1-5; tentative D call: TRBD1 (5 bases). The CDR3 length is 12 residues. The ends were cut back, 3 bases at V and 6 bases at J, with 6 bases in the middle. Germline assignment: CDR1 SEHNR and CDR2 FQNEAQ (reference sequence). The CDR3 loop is CASSFGGQPQHF. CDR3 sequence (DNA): TGTGCCAGCAGCTTCGGGGGTCAGCCCCAGCATTTT. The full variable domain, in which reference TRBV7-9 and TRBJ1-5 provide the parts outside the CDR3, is DTGVSQNPRHKITKRGQNVTFRCDPISEHNRLYWYRQTLGQGPEFLTYFQNEAQLEKSRLLSDRFSAERPKGSFSTLEIQRTEQGDSAMYLCASSFGGQPQHFGDGTRLSIL.

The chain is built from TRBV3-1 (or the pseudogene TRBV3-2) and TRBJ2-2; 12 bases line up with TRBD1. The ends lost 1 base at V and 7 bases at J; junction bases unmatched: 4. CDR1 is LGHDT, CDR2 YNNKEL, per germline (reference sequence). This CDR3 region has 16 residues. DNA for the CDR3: TGTGCCAGCAGCCAAGCCGGGACAGGGGGCGGCGGGGAGCTGTTTTTT. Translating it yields CASSQAGTGGGGELFF.

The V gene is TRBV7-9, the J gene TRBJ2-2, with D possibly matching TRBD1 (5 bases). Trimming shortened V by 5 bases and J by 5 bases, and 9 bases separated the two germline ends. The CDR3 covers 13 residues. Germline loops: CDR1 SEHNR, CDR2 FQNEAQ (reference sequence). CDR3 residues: CASSAAGTGELFF. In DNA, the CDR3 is TGTGCCAGCAGCGCCGCAGGGACCGGGGAGCTGTTTTTT.

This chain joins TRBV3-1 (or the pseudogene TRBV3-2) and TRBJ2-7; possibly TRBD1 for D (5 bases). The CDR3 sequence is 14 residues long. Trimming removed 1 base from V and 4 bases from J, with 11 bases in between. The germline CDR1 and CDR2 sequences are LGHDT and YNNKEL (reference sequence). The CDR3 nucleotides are TGTGCCAGCAGCCAAGGCGGCCAGGGATACGAGCAGTACTTC. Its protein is CASSQGGQGYEQYF.

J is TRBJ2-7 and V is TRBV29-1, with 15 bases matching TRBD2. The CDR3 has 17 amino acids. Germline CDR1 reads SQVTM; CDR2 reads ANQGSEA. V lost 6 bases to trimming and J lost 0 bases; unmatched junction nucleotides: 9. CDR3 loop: CSVEGLAGGLSSYEQYF. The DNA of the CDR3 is TGCAGCGTCGAGGGACTAGCGGGAGGTTTAAGCTCCTACGAGCAGTACTTC.

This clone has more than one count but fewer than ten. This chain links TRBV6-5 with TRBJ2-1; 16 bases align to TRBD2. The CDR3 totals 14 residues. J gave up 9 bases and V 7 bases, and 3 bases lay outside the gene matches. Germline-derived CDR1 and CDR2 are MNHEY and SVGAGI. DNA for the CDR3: TGTGCCAGCATGGGACTAGCGGGAGGGGTTGAGCAGTTCTTC. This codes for CASMGLAGGVEQFF.

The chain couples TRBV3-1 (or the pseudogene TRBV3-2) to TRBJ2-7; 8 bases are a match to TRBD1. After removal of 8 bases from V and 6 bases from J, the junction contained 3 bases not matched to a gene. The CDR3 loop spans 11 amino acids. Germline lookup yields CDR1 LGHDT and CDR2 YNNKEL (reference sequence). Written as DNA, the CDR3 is TGTGCCAGCGCGCAGGGGGCCGAGCAGTACTTC. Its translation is CASAQGAEQYF.

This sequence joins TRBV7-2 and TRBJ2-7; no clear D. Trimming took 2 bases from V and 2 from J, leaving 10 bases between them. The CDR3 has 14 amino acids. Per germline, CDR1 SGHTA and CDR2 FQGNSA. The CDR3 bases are TGTGCCAGCAGCTTAATGGCTCAGACCTACGAGCAGTACTTC. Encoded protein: CASSLMAQTYEQYF.

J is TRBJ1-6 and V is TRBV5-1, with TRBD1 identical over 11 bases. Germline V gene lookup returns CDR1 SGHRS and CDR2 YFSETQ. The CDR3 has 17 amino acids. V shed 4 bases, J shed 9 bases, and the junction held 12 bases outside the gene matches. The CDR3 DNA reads TGCGCCAGCAGCCGGACAGGACAGGGGGCCGGTGGTTCACCCCTCCACTTT. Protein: CASSRTGQGAGGSPLHF.

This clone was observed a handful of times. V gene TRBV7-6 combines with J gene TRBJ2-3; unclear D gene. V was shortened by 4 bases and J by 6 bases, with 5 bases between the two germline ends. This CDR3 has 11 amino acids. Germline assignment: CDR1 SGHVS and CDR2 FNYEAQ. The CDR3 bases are TGTGCCAGCAGCTGGGCTGATACGCAGTATTTT. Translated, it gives CASSWADTQYF.

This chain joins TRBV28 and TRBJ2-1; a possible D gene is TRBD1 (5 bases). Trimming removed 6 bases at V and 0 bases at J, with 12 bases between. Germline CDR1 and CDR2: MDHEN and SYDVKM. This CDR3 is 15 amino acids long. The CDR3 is CASSYRLSSYNEQFF. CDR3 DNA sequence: TGTGCCAGCAGCTACAGGTTGAGCTCCTACAATGAGCAGTTCTTC.

The CDR3 protein is CASSSLGAGELFF. For the CDR3, the DNA is TGTGCCAGCAGCTCCCTAGGTGCCGGGGAGCTGTTTTTT. The rearrangement joins TRBV7-3 to TRBJ2-2; no definite D call. The CDR3 runs to 13 residues. The V gene's germline CDR1 is SGHTA and CDR2 FQGTGA. V lost 4 bases, J lost 6 bases, and 9 bases lay in between.

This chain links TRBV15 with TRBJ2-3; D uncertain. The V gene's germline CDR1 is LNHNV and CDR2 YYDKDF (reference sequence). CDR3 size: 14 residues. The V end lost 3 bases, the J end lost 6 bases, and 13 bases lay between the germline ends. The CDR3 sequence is CATSSDRVSDTQYF. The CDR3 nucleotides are TGTGCCACCAGCAGTGATCGGGTTAGTGATACGCAGTATTTT.

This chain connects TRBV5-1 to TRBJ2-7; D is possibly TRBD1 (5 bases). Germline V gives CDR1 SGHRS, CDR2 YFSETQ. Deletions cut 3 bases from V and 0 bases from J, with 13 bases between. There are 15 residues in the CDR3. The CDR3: CASSSEPGPSYEQYF. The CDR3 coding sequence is TGCGCCAGCAGCTCGGAACCAGGGCCCTCCTACGAGCAGTACTTC.

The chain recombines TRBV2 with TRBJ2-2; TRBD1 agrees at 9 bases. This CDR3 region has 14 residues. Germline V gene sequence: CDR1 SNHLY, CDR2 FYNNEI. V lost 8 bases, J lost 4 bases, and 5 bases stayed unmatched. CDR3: CASSGQGSTGELFF. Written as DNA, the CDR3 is TGTGCCAGCTCGGGACAGGGTTCCACCGGGGAGCTGTTTTTT. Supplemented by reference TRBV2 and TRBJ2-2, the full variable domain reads EPEVTQTPSHQVTQMGQEVILRCVPISNHLYFYWYRQILGQKVEFLVSFYNNEISEKSEIFDDQFSVERPDGSNFTLKIRSTKLEDSAMYFCASSGQGSTGELFFGEGSRLTVL.

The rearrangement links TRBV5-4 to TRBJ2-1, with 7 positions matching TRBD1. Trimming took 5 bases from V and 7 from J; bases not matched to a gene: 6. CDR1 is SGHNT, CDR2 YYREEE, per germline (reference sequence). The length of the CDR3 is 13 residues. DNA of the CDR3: TGTGCCAGCAGGTCGGGACAGAAGAATGAGCAGTTCTTC. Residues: CASRSGQKNEQFF.

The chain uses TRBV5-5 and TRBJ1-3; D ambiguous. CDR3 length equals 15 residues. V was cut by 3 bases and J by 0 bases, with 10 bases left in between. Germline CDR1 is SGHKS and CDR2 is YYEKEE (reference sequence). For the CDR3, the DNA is TGTGCCAGCAGCTCGGGGTGGATCTCTGGAAACACCATATATTTT. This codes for CASSSGWISGNTIYF.

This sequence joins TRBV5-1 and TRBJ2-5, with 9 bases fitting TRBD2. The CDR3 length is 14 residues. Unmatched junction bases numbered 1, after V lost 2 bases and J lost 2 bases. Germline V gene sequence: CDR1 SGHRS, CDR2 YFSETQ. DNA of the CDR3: TGCGCCAGCAGCTTCACTAGCGGGCAAGAGACCCAGTACTTC. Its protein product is CASSFTSGQETQYF.

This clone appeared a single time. CDR3 protein: CASSISSSASYNEQFF. The CDR3 region has the DNA TGTGCCAGTAGTATATCATCCAGCGCGTCCTACAATGAGCAGTTCTTC. The chain is built from TRBV19 and TRBJ2-1; D remains unclear. V was trimmed by 2 bases and J by 1 base, leaving 12 bases between them. CDR3 length equals 16 residues. CDR1 is LNHDA, CDR2 SQIVND, per germline (reference sequence).

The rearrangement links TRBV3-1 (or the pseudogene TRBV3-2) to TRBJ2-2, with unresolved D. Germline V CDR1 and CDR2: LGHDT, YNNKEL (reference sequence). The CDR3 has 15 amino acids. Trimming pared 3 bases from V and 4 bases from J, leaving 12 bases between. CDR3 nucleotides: TGTGCCAGCAGCCATTATAGCTTCCGCACCGGGGAGCTGTTTTTT. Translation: CASSHYSFRTGELFF.

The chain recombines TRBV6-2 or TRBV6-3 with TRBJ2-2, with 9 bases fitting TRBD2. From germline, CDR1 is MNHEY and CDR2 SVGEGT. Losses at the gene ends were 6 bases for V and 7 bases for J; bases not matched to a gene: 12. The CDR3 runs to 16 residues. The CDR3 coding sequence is TGTGCCAGCAGCCTAGTAGCGGGAGCCCTCGGCGGGGAGCTGTTTTTT. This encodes CASSLVAGALGGELFF.

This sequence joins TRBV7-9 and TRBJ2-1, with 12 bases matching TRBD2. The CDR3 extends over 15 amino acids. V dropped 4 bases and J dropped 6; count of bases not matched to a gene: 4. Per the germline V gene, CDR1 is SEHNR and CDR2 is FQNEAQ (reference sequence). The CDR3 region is CASSSGTSGFNEQFF. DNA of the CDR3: TGTGCCAGCAGCTCCGGGACTAGCGGGTTCAATGAGCAGTTCTTC.

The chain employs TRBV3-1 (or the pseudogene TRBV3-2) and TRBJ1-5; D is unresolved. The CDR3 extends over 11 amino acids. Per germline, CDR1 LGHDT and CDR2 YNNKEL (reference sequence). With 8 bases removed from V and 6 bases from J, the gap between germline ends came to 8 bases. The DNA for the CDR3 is TGTGCCAGCGGAAGAGGTCAGCCCCAGCATTTT. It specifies CASGRGQPQHF.

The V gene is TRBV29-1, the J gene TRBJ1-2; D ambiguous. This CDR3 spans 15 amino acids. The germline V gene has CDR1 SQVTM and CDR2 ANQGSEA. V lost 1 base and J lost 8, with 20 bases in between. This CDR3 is CSVEGWGGQSKGYTF. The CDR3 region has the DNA TGCAGCGTTGAAGGTTGGGGAGGGCAGTCAAAGGGCTACACCTTC.

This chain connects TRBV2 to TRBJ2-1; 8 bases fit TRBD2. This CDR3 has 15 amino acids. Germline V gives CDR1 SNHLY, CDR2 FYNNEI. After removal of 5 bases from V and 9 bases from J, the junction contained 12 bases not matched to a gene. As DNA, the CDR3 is TGTGCCAGCAGTTCTCCGGGACTAGGAGTCTTTGAGCAGTTCTTC. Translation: CASSSPGLGVFEQFF.

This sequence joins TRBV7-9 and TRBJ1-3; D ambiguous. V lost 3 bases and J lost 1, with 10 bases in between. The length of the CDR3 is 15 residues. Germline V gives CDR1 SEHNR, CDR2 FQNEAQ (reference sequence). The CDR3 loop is CASSLSGASGNTIYF. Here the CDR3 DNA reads TGTGCCAGCAGCTTGTCGGGAGCGTCTGGAAACACCATATATTTT.